The clone carrying this T cell receptor beta chain was seen more than once but under ten times. Sequence at one end of the junction differs from germline and may be a read error. CDR1 is SGHRS and CDR2 is YFSETQ in the germline V gene. This CDR3 region has 18 residues. Combining a sample-barcoded 5' primer with a J-beta primer mix, a second PCR ran for roughly 7 to 11 cycles. TCRdb fed the 5' RACE reads into MiXCR, producing one record per CDR3 protein. The sample shows some 1.7 million distinct CDR3 sequences, 28% of them seen only once. The data were obtained in a study of blood T cells in healthy people across ages.

Sequences were obtained from blood. The chain has TRBV5-1 and TRBJ2-6; 8 positions agree with TRBD1. This TCR derives from a woman aged 25 to 45 in good health. The CDR3 loop is CASSLTDRDSSGANVPTF. The DNA for the CDR3 is TGCGCCAGCAGCTTGACGGACAGGGACTCCTCCGGGGCCAACGTCCCGACTTTC. The whole variable domain, filled in from reference TRBV5-1 and TRBJ2-6, reads KAGVTQTPRYLIKTRGQQVTLSCSPISGHRSVSWYQQTPGQGLQFLFEYFSETQRNKGNFPGRFSGRQFSNSRSEMNVSTLELGDSALYLCASSLTDRDSSGANVPTFGAGSRLTVL.